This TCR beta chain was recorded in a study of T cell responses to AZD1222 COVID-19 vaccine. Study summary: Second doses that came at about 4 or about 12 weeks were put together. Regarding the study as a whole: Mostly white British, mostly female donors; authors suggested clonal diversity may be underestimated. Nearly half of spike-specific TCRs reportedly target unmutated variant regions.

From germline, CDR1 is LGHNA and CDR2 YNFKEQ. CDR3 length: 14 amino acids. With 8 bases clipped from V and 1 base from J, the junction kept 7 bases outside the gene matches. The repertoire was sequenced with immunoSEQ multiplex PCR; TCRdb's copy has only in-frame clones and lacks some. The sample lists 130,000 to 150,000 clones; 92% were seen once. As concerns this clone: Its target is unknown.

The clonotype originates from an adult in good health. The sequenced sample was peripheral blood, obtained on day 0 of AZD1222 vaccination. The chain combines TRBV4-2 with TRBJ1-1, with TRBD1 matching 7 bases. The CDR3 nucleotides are TGTGCCAGCGGACGACAGGGACCGAACACTGAAGCTTTCTTT. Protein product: CASGRQGPNTEAFF.